The T cell receptor beta chain under discussion was sequenced for a study of cytomegalovirus exposure and HLA in healthy donors (dated by TCRdb to the late 2010s). About the full investigation: In an earlier analysis of fewer than 750 of the donors, less than 350 Gb of sequence data and some 120 million unique TCR beta sequences from about 190 million T cells were reported. An early release covering approximately 600 HLA-typed donors comprised about 300 gigabases of sequencing data and approximately 85 million unique TCR sequences. Of the 398 genotyped donors, less than 90% were placed in the genetic ancestry cluster associated with self-reported Caucasian donors. The study was designed to test whether signatures of past pathogen exposure could be identified by cataloging public T cell receptors. The T cell repertoires of 666 subjects were profiled by immunosequencing and related to cytomegalovirus serostatus. Along with the approximately 620-subject first cohort, a separate validation cohort of over 90 different subjects was used. The study combined high-throughput TCR immunosequencing, statistical association of individual TCRs with disease status, and machine learning to predict cytomegalovirus infection status. In a later analysis, previously published TCR beta repertoires from 550 to 700 donors were re-analyzed and high-resolution HLA genotyping was added so that TCR occurrence patterns could be studied. Rather than drawing on any new phenotypic data, the later analysis identified candidate immune exposures from TCR beta sequences and the way those sequences occurred across donors. In an earlier analysis of more than 550 of the donors, high-throughput TCR beta sequencing was used to judge whether each TCR beta V gene segment behaved as functional or pseudogenic. Donor age, sex, ethnicity and CMV serostatus were compiled alongside the repertoire data. Genome-wide SNP genotypes for about three fifths of the 666 donors were used in a later genetic analysis, which treated that subset as a discovery cohort. Every repertoire in the discovery cohort had been generated on one and the same sequencing platform. Both class I and class II loci were covered by HLA typing, at four-digit resolution. Typing coverage differed by locus: A, B, C, DRB1 and DQB1 were typed in about 620-630 donors, DQA1 in about 500, DPA1 in 606, and DPB1 in 472. Because of strong linkage in the cohort, four or five DR-DQ haplotypes were treated as single units for association and clustering. Among around 400 genotyped donors of the cohort, an average of roughly 230,000 unique TCR beta nucleotide sequences was sequenced per donor, of which about 18% were non-productive. Broad study findings and their caveats: In an earlier analysis of approximately 590 of the donors, most TCR beta V segments appeared in productive rearrangements about 90% or about 30% of the time, broadly matching IMGT annotations. An association between a missense DCLRE1C variant and V-gene and J-gene trimming of TCR beta chains was found in a later genetic analysis and replicated in an independent cohort. Most CMV-associated TCR beta chains appeared to be HLA-restricted in a later analysis, and the HLA associations seemed to be driven largely by CMV exposure. The classifier was reported to diagnose cytomegalovirus status with high specificity and sensitivity in both the original and validation cohorts. In a later analysis, HLA-associated TCR beta chains showed more clonal expansion and lower generation probabilities than non-associated chains that were equally common. It was suggested by the authors that the approach could potentially be generalized to other disease states and immunological phenotypes. In vitro tests confirmed that a few of the cytomegalovirus-associated TCR beta chains recognize cytomegalovirus antigens. Several of the top co-occurrence clusters appeared to be linked to parvovirus B19, influenza, CMV and Epstein-Barr virus, according to a later analysis. Immune exposure information for the cohort was limited to CMV serostatus. According to a later genetic analysis, donors in an Asian-associated ancestry cluster had fewer N-insertions in productive TCRs than the approximately 670-donor mean. In a later analysis, the rate of TCR association differed among HLA loci, with DRB1 alleles having the most associated TCRs and HLA-C alleles having the fewest. A further reported finding was that TCR beta sequences accurately predicted the HLA-A and HLA-B alleles for most subjects in the first cohort. Some IMGT-functional V segments, including TRBV6-2 and TRBV6-3, could not be told apart with the 87-base-pair reads, so those segments were excluded. While some public TCRs were present in many individuals, most TCR sequences turned up only very rarely across donors. Linkage disequilibrium might explain the correlated functional status among segregating V segments, but an unknown experimental factor could not be ruled out. The earlier analysis of nearly 600 of the donors excluded fewer than 20 rarely observed V segments, including chromosome 9 orphons, because counts were too low. The presence/absence analyses assumed that sequencing depth was roughly uniform across donors, and that assumption may not be true. The sequencing pipeline was judged likely to have produced a cluster of highly shared sequence variants as a technical artifact. When HLA alleles, especially DR and DQ, strongly co-occurred, TCR associations were difficult to assign to individual alleles. Because HLA typing was missing for some donors at each locus, association tests included only the typed subset. At a false discovery rate of 0.05, a later analysis linked 15,000 to 20,000 TCR beta sequences to specific HLA alleles. The study listed around 160 TCR beta chains as associated with cytomegalovirus. The cohort was sequenced for TCR beta chains only, and without alpha or paired-chain data the features that could be detected were limited.

As concerns this clone: Its antigen target is currently unknown. No much larger clonotype is one base removed from it; base qualities were not supplied.

The cohort comprised some 680 healthy bone marrow donors. Cohort members were all nominally healthy when sampled, although unrecorded immune exposures were likely present. The donor tested CMV seropositive and was one of the 289 seropositive cohort members. Each donor provided a peripheral blood sample, and peripheral blood mononuclear cells were used for TCR beta sequencing. Genomic DNA extraction from the blood cell samples was performed with the Qiagen DNeasy Blood Extraction Kit. Libraries were made using the immunoSEQ multiplex PCR assay. The multiplex PCR relied on a mix of 60 forward primers for TCR Vbeta segments and 13 reverse primers for TCR Jbeta segments. The CDR3 region of rearranged TCR beta genes was amplified from genomic DNA with a multiplex PCR assay. The Illumina HiSeq System was used to sequence the amplified TCR beta libraries as 87-base-pair reads. Under the source paper's analysis protocol: In a later analysis, tens of millions of unique TCR beta chains were counted across the roughly 610 repertoires, and roughly 11 million of these chains were shared by at least two donors. A nearest-neighbor algorithm error-corrected the raw reads and collapsed the reads into unique sequences, merging closely related sequences to remove PCR and sequencing errors. CDR3 sequences were aligned to IMGT reference sequences to assign V, D and J gene segments. For a sequence to be retained, a match of at least six nucleotides to both a V gene segment and a J gene segment was required. Rearrangements were classified as productive when the CDR3 lacked stop codons and remained in frame with V and J, and all other rearrangements were classified as non-productive. Following IMGT convention, CDR3 was defined as the stretch from the second conserved V-encoded cysteine up to the conserved J-encoded phenylalanine. Sequences without an unambiguous match to a single V gene segment were excluded from the earlier analysis of about 600 of the donors. In an earlier analysis of 500 to 750 of the donors, V segments were called functional above 56.7% productive rearrangements and were called segregating when the between-donor standard deviation exceeded 5%. A statistical classification framework was built for diagnosing cytomegalovirus status from the catalog of TCR beta chain sequences. V and J gene assignment, in a later analysis, came from comparing TCR nucleotide sequences with IMGT/GENE-DB human TR gene sequences. In a later analysis, CDR3 sequences and most-parsimonious VDJ recombination scenarios were assigned using the TCRdist pipeline. In a later analysis, each TCR beta chain was defined by its CDR3 amino acid sequence together with its V-gene family, and reads lacking a unique V-gene family were excluded. As a way to deal with suspected cross-contamination and a sequencing artifact, a later analysis dropped hundreds of nucleotide sequences that were highly shared and had low generation probability. For each public chain, a later analysis derived a clonal expansion index from normalized ranks of inferred template counts within each repertoire. Generation probabilities in a later analysis came from a VDJ recombination model fitted to out-of-frame rearrangements, and those results were checked against IGoR. A later analysis scored TCR-TCR, TCR-HLA and TCR-CMV co-occurrence with hypergeometric tests, applying a repertoire-size bias correction to TCR pairs. A later analysis estimated false discovery rates by permuting HLA or CMV assignments 20 times. In a later analysis, co-occurring TCRs were grouped using DBSCAN, with TCRdist sequence similarity added in when clustering inside HLA-allele-positive subsets. Repertoires with fewer than 30,000 or more than 120,000 public chains, plus five repertoires with anomalous nucleotide sharing, were excluded from co-occurrence clustering. Held by TCRdb, this immuneACCESS table contains in-frame sequences only and omits some clones. Under half of the omission traces to an unresolved V gene where checked; the cause of the rest is unknown. Clone size and the V and J calls come from that table; the DNA yielded D and trimming. Recorded for this sample are around 150,000 clones; 80% of them occurred a single time. Clones ranked in the top ten supply approximately 6.2% of the sample.

V loses 1 base of germline sequence and J loses 3 bases, and the interval between the two ends is 7 bases. There are 14 amino acids in the CDR3, from cysteine to phenylalanine inclusive. Only the CDR3 part of the read is kept: 42 bases, read in frame from the first base. For CDR1 and CDR2, the germline V gene (reference sequence) lists LNHDA and SQIVND. Sequenced sample: PBMCs. The sequence joins TRBV19 to TRBJ1-5; too little of a D gene remains to name it. The sequence derives from a man in his forties in good health and CMV-seropositive. The DNA sequence reads TGTGCCAGTAGTATAGTACAGACCAATCAGCCCCAGCATTTT. Its protein reads: CASSIVQTNQPQHF.